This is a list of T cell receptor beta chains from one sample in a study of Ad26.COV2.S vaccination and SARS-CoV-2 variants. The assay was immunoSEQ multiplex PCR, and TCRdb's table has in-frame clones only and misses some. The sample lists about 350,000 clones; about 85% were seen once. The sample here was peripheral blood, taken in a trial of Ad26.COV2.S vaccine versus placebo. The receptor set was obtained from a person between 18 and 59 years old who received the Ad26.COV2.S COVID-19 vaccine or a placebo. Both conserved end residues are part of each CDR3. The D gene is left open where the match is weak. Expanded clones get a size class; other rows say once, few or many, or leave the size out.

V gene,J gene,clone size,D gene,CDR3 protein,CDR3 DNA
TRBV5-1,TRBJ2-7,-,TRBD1,CASSPPGGYEQYF,TGCGCCAGCAGCCCCCCAGGGGGATACGAGCAGTACTTC
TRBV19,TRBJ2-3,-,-,CASSISGDTQYF,TGTGCCAGTAGTATTTCCGGAGATACGCAGTATTTT
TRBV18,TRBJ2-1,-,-,CASGGTAYNEQFF,TGTGCCAGCGGCGGGACAGCGTACAATGAGCAGTTCTTC
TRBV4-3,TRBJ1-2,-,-,CASSQDRAGVVDGYTF,TGCGCCAGCAGCCAAGATCGGGCAGGGGTAGTGGATGGCTACACCTTC
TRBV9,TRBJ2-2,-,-,CASSPLSGNTNTGELFF,TGTGCCAGCAGCCCACTCAGCGGAAATACGAACACCGGGGAGCTGTTTTTT
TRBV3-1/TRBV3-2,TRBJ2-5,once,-,CASSRAGQVWETQYF,TGTGCCAGCAGCCGGGCAGGCCAAGTCTGGGAGACCCAGTACTTC
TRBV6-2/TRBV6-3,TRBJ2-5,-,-,CASSPTTPTRETQYF,TGTGCCAGCAGCCCCACCACCCCTACCAGAGAGACCCAGTACTTC
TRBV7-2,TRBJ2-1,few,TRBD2,CASSLMLAGFNEQFF,TGTGCCAGCAGCTTAATGCTAGCGGGATTTAATGAGCAGTTCTTC
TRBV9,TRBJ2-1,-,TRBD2,CASTPGGLTYNEQFF,TGTGCCAGCACCCCGGGGGGGCTCACGTACAATGAGCAGTTCTTC
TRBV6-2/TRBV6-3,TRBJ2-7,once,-,CASSPRPRPPTGYEQYF,TGTGCCAGCAGTCCGCGCCCAAGACCCCCGACAGGCTACGAGCAGTACTTC
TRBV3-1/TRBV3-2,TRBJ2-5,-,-,CASSQDATRGETQYF,TGTGCCAGCAGCCAAGATGCTACAAGGGGAGAGACCCAGTACTTC
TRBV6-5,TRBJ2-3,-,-,CASSNTRSTDTQYF,TGTGCCAGCAGTAACACGCGCAGCACAGATACGCAGTATTTT
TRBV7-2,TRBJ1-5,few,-,CASSGRTNQPQHF,TGTGCCAGCAGCGGCCGTACCAATCAGCCCCAGCATTTT
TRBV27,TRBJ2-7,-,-,CASSLSLAGGEQYF,TGTGCCAGCAGTTTATCGCTCGCTGGTGGCGAGCAGTACTTC
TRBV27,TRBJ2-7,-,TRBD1,CASSLAGKGQTTYEQYF,TGTGCCAGCAGTTTAGCTGGTAAGGGACAGACCACCTACGAGCAGTACTTC
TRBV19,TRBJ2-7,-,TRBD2,CASSIRIGTSGSLYEQYF,TGTGCCAGTAGTATAAGGATAGGGACTAGCGGGAGTCTGTACGAGCAGTACTTC
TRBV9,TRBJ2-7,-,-,CASSPRGTSYEQYF,TGTGCCAGCAGCCCCAGAGGGACCTCCTACGAGCAGTACTTC
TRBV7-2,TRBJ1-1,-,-,CASSLEGHNTEAFF,TGTGCCAGCAGCTTAGAAGGACACAACACTGAAGCTTTCTTT
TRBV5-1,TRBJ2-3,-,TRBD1,CASSLVGQGATDTQYF,TGCGCCAGCAGCTTGGTTGGGCAGGGGGCGACAGATACGCAGTATTTT
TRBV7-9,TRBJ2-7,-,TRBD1,CAIGTGNTYEQYF,TGTGCCATAGGGACAGGGAATACCTACGAGCAGTACTTC
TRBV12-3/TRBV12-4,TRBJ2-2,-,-,CASSVRGGELFF,TGTGCCAGCAGTGTCAGAGGCGGGGAGCTGTTTTTT
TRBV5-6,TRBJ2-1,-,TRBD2,CASSIVSSGRDGNEQFF,TGTGCCAGCAGCATAGTATCTAGCGGGAGAGACGGTAATGAGCAGTTCTTC
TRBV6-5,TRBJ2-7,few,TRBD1,CASSSRDRVVEQYF,TGTGCCAGCAGTTCGAGGGACAGGGTTGTCGAGCAGTACTTC
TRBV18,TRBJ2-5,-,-,CASSPWEQETQYF,TGTGCCAGCTCACCTTGGGAGCAAGAGACCCAGTACTTC
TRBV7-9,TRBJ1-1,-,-,CASSRQDEAFF,TGTGCCAGCAGCAGGCAGGATGAAGCTTTCTTT
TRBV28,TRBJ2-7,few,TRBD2,CASSGPGLADSEQYF,TGTGCCAGCAGCGGACCGGGACTAGCGGATTCGGAGCAGTACTTC
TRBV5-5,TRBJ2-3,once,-,CASSLAVGTDTQYF,TGTGCCAGCAGCTTGGCCGTTGGGACAGATACGCAGTATTTT
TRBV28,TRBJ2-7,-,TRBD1,CASSRTGVTYEQYF,TGTGCCAGCAGTCGGACAGGGGTCACCTACGAGCAGTACTTC
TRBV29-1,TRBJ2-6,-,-,CSVDFMGGPGANVLTF,TGCAGCGTTGATTTCATGGGGGGCCCTGGGGCCAACGTCCTGACTTTC
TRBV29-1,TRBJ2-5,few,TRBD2,CSVEASGKETQYF,TGCAGCGTTGAGGCTAGCGGGAAAGAGACCCAGTACTTC
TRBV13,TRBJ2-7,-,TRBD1,CASSLETGGPGEQYF,TGTGCCAGCAGCTTAGAGACAGGGGGCCCGGGCGAGCAGTACTTC
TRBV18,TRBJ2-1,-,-,CASSPLGGEHNEQFF,TGTGCCAGCTCACCATTGGGTGGGGAACACAATGAGCAGTTCTTC
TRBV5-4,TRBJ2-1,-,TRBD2,CASSALAGGVNEQFF,TGTGCCAGCAGCGCACTAGCGGGGGGTGTAAATGAGCAGTTCTTC
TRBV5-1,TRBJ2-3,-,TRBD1,CASSPGTGGTDTQYF,TGCGCCAGCAGCCCGGGGACAGGGGGAACAGATACGCAGTATTTT
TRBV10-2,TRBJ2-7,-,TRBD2,CASSGSSGSIAEEQYF,TGCGCCAGCAGTGGTTCTAGCGGGAGCATAGCGGAAGAGCAGTACTTC
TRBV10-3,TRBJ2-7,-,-,CAISDGSYEQYF,TGTGCCATCAGTGACGGCAGTTACGAGCAGTACTTC
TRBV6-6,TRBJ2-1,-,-,CASGSRDGSSYNEQFF,TGTGCCAGTGGAAGCCGGGACGGGAGCTCCTACAATGAGCAGTTCTTC
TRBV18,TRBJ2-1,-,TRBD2,CASSPSVAGKGTYNEQFF,TGTGCCAGCTCACCATCTGTAGCGGGAAAGGGGACATACAATGAGCAGTTCTTC
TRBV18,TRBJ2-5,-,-,CASSPSRETQYF,TGTGCCAGCTCACCAAGCCGAGAGACCCAGTACTTC
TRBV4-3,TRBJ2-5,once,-,CASSQDLSTETQYF,TGCGCCAGCAGCCAAGATTTAAGTACGGAGACCCAGTACTTC
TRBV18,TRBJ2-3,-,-,CASSPPGTPSADTQYF,TGTGCCAGCTCACCGCCCGGGACACCCAGCGCAGATACGCAGTATTTT
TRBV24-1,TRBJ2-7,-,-,CATSDPGRYEQYF,TGTGCCACCAGTGACCCGGGCCGTTACGAGCAGTACTTC
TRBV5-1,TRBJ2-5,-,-,CASSFQGVQGETQYF,TGCGCCAGCAGCTTTCAGGGTGTACAAGGAGAGACCCAGTACTTC
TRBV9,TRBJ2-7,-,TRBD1,CASSVEQGSSYEQYF,TGTGCCAGCAGCGTAGAACAGGGGAGCTCCTACGAGCAGTACTTC
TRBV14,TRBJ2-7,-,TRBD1,CASSQDLGTDYEQYF,TGTGCCAGCAGCCAAGATCTAGGGACAGACTACGAGCAGTACTTC
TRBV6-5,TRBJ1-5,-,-,CASTMQRDQPQHF,TGTGCCAGCACTATGCAAAGGGATCAGCCCCAGCATTTT
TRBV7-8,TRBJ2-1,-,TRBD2,CASSPLGLAEFYNEQFF,TGTGCCAGCAGCCCCTTAGGACTAGCGGAATTCTACAATGAGCAGTTCTTC
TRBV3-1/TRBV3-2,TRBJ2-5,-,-,CASTLNNQWVQETQYF,TGTGCCAGCACCCTCAACAACCAGTGGGTCCAAGAGACCCAGTACTTC
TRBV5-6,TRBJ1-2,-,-,CASSLVLVVGGKDGYTF,TGTGCCAGCAGCTTGGTGCTAGTTGTGGGAGGAAAGGATGGCTACACCTTC
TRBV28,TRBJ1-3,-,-,CASSLPSSTGNTIYF,TGTGCCAGCAGTTTACCTTCCAGCACTGGAAACACCATATATTTT
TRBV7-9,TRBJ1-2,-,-,CASSPITPAGGYTF,TGTGCCAGCAGCCCAATAACTCCGGCGGGCGGCTACACCTTC
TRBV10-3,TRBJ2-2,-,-,CAISESRGTGELFF,TGTGCCATCAGTGAGTCGAGAGGCACCGGGGAGCTGTTTTTT
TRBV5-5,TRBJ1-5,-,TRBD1,CASSLEPGQGAGGKPQHF,TGTGCCAGCAGCTTGGAGCCGGGACAGGGGGCTGGGGGCAAGCCCCAGCATTTT
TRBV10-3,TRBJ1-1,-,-,CAISTQENTEAFF,TGTGCCATCAGTACGCAGGAAAACACTGAAGCTTTCTTT
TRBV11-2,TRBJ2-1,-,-,CASSLPRREQGQFF,TGTGCCAGCAGCCTCCCCCGGCGGGAACAGGGGCAGTTCTTC
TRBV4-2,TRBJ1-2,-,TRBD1,CASSQVSAGGADYGYTF,TGTGCCAGCAGCCAAGTATCGGCAGGGGGCGCGGACTATGGCTACACCTTC
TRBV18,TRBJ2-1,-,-,CASSEGGYNEQFF,TGTGCCAGCTCCGAGGGCGGATACAATGAGCAGTTCTTC
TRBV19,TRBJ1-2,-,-,CASRRRAVYGYTF,TGTGCCAGTAGACGACGGGCAGTCTATGGCTACACCTTC
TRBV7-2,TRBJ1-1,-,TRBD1,CASSATGGWTEAFF,TGTGCCAGCAGCGCGACAGGGGGATGGACTGAAGCTTTCTTT